This TCR beta chain derives from a study of blood T cell repertoires in COVID-19. There are 14 residues in the CDR3. The germline V and J ends were trimmed by 2 bases and 7 bases, with 17 bases remaining between them. Germline V gene sequence: CDR1 SQVTM, CDR2 ANQGSEA. Sequencing was performed with immunoSEQ multiplex PCR; in TCRdb, only in-frame clones are kept and a portion is missing. The sample lists about 190,000 clones, 75% to 90% occurring once. The sequence derives from a man aged 40-55 years with acute or convalescent COVID-19. The chain uses TRBV29-1 and TRBJ1-2, with D possibly being TRBD1 (5 bases). Sequencing used peripheral blood. CDR3: CSVEIGGGMSGYTF. The CDR3 DNA sequence: TGCAGCGTTGAAATTGGGGGGGGTATGAGTGGCTACACCTTC.